This TCR beta chain was captured in a study of T cell changes during pregnancy in multiple sclerosis. The ends lost 0 bases at V and 2 bases at J; junction bases unmatched: 2. This CDR3 has 14 amino acids. The V gene's germline CDR1 is SGHRS and CDR2 YFSETQ. Generated by immunoSEQ multiplex PCR, the TCRdb table keeps only in-frame clones and is missing some. This sample has fewer than 50,000 clones; approximately 95% occur once, and the top ten carry roughly 0.34%. The TCR was taken from a female donor with multiple sclerosis, enrolled in a pregnancy study. The input for sequencing was CD4+ T cells from peripheral blood mononuclear cells, taken in the third trimester of pregnancy. The V call is TRBV5-1, the J call TRBJ2-7; 7 nucleotides agree with TRBD2. CDR3 coding DNA: TGCGCCAGCAGCTTGGCCGGGACTACCTACGAGCAGTACTTC. This translates into CASSLAGTTYEQYF.